Presented here are 8 T cell receptor beta chains from one specimen sequenced in a study of T-cell reconstitution after alpha-beta-depleted transplantation in children. Researchers prepared the TCRbeta library using unique molecular identifiers, the study reports. TCRdb ran MiXCR on the PCR reads and lists one entry per CDR3 protein. This table has about 610,000 distinct CDR3 sequences, over 9.5% appearing once. The starting material was PBMCs from the stem cell graft donor, obtained from the stem cell graft. The receptors were sampled from a human donor who donated a stem cell graft to a child with acute myeloid leukemia.

The rearrangement links TRBV18 to TRBJ2-3, with TRBD2 identical over 14 bases. The CDR3 length is 16 residues. After removal of 6 bases from V and 3 bases from J, the junction contained 5 bases not matched to a gene. Germline V gives CDR1 KGHSH, CDR2 LQKENI. This chain's CDR3 is CASSRLAGGLTDTQYF. The CDR3 nucleotides are TGTGCCAGCTCCCGACTAGCGGGAGGGTTGACAGATACGCAGTATTTT.

This clonotype occurred a few times. The chain couples TRBV5-1 to TRBJ2-1, with TRBD2 matching 11 bases. V lost 0 bases, J lost 4 bases, and 9 bases stayed unmatched. CDR1 is SGHRS, CDR2 YFSETQ, per germline. This CDR3 region has 18 residues. The CDR3 DNA sequence: TGCGCCAGCAGCTTGGATGGCACTAGCGGGAGAGATTACAATGAGCAGTTCTTC. Its translation is CASSLDGTSGRDYNEQFF. Full variable domain (missing parts from reference TRBV5-1 and TRBJ2-1): KAGVTQTPRYLIKTRGQQVTLSCSPISGHRSVSWYQQTPGQGLQFLFEYFSETQRNKGNFPGRFSGRQFSNSRSEMNVSTLELGDSALYLCASSLDGTSGRDYNEQFFGPGTRLTVL.

The J gene is TRBJ2-7, the V gene TRBV20-1, with 10 nucleotides matching TRBD2. CDR1 is DFQATT and CDR2 is SNEGSKA in the germline V gene (reference sequence). CDR3 length equals 13 residues. V lost 6 bases and J lost 4; bases outside the gene matches: 6. The CDR3 here is CSARTSGDYEQYF. As DNA, the CDR3 is TGCAGTGCAAGGACTAGCGGAGATTACGAGCAGTACTTC.

This clonotype appeared a few times. The chain carries TRBV7-2 and TRBJ2-1, with 13 bases fitting TRBD2. CDR3 length: 16 amino acids. V shed 1 base, J shed 10 bases, and the junction held 7 bases outside the gene matches. Germline CDR1 SGHTA, CDR2 FQGNSA. The CDR3 spells CASSLVGTSGTPEQFF. CDR3 bases: TGTGCCAGCAGCTTAGTAGGGACTAGCGGGACGCCCGAGCAGTTCTTC.

V is TRBV15 and J is TRBJ1-1; 8 bases match TRBD1. The CDR3 spans 13 residues. The germline V gene encodes CDR1 LNHNV and CDR2 YYDKDF (reference sequence). The junction had 6 bases not matched to a gene; V was cut back by 7 bases and J by 5 bases. The CDR3 region has the DNA TGTGCCACCAATGACAGGGGAGGGACTGAAGCTTTCTTT. This gives the protein CATNDRGGTEAFF.

This clonotype was counted between two and nine times. This sequence joins TRBV6-1 and TRBJ2-3, with D uncertain. Germline V gives CDR1 MNHNS, CDR2 SASEGT. V shed 7 bases and J shed 0 bases, with 14 bases lying between them. The CDR3 is 15 amino acids. The CDR3 spells CASIPKGTSTDTQYF. The CDR3 DNA sequence: TGTGCCAGCATCCCTAAGGGAACTAGCACAGATACGCAGTATTTT.

The sample holds a few counts of this clonotype. V gene TRBV24-1 combines with J gene TRBJ2-1, with 9 nucleotides matching TRBD2. With 4 bases clipped from V and 3 bases from J, the junction kept 18 bases outside the gene matches. CDR1 and CDR2 (germline): KGHDR, SFDVKD. There are 20 residues in the CDR3. CDR3 protein: CATSDAQREVYTENYNEQFF. The DNA of the CDR3 is TGTGCCACCAGTGACGCCCAGCGGGAGGTTTATACCGAAAACTACAATGAGCAGTTCTTC.

The chain links TRBV6-2 or TRBV6-3 to TRBJ2-2; D is unresolved. Germline V gives CDR1 MNHEY, CDR2 SVGEGT. The CDR3 consists of 13 residues. Trimming pared 2 bases from V and 4 bases from J, leaving 5 bases between. The CDR3 DNA sequence: TGTGCCAGCAGTTACGTTAGCACCGGGGAGCTGTTTTTT. Translation: CASSYVSTGELFF.